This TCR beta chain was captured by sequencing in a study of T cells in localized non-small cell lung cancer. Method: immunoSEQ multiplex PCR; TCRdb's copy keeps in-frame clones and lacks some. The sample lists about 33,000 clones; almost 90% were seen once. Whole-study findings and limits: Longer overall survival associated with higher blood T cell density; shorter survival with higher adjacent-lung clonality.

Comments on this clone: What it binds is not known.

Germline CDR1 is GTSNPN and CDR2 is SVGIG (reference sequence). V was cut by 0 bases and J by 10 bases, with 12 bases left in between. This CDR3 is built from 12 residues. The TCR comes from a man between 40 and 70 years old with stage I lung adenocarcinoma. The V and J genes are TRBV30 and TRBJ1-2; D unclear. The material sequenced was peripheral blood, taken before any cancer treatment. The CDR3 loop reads CAWSVGDRLYTF. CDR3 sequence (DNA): TGTGCCTGGAGTGTGGGTGATAGACTCTACACCTTC. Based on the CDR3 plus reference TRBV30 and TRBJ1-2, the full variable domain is SQTIHQWPATLVQPVGSPLSLECTVEGTSNPNLYWYRQAAGRGLQLLFYSVGIGQISSEVPQNLSASRPQDRQFILSSKKLLLSDSGFYLCAWSVGDRLYTFGSGTRLTVV.